These T cell receptor beta chains were read from a single sample in a study of cytomegalovirus exposure and HLA in healthy donors. Data came from immunoSEQ multiplex PCR; TCRdb stores just in-frame clones and leaves some out. The sample yields approximately 150,000 clones, roughly 76% seen once. The sample comprised PBMCs. The receptors shown here come from a woman aged 45-59 years in good health and CMV-seronegative. CDR3s include the opening cysteine and the closing phenylalanine or tryptophan. D genes are given only for firm matches. Size is stated for part of the rows, as once, few or many counts, or as a class when the clone is expanded.

abundance,v_gene,d_gene,j_gene,CDR3aa,CDR3nt
-,TRBV7-2,TRBD1,TRBJ1-2,CASSQTGDYGYTF,TGTGCCAGCAGCCAGACAGGGGACTATGGCTACACCTTC
-,TRBV5-1,-,TRBJ2-7,CASSFRGWALGTSGELSYEQYF,TGCGCCAGCAGCTTCCGAGGTTGGGCCCTTGGAACGAGCGGAGAACTCTCCTACGAGCAGTACTTC
-,TRBV11-3,-,TRBJ2-2,CASQGSNTGELFF,TGTGCCAGCCAGGGTTCGAACACCGGGGAGCTGTTTTTT
-,TRBV15,-,TRBJ1-2,CATSEDRRYGYTF,TGTGCCACCAGTGAGGACAGACGCTATGGCTACACCTTC
-,TRBV5-6,-,TRBJ2-7,CASSPPGWSSYEQYF,TGTGCCAGCAGCCCCCCTGGTTGGAGCTCCTACGAGCAGTACTTC
-,TRBV29-1,TRBD1,TRBJ2-2,CSVGTGGAGELFF,TGCAGCGTTGGGACAGGGGGTGCCGGGGAGCTGTTTTTT
-,TRBV27,TRBD1,TRBJ2-7,CASSFRQGYSYEQYF,TGTGCCAGCAGTTTTCGACAGGGTTACTCCTACGAGCAGTACTTC
-,TRBV19,-,TRBJ2-7,CASSIDGATSYEQYF,TGTGCCAGTAGTATAGATGGAGCCACCTCCTACGAGCAGTACTTC
-,TRBV9,TRBD2,TRBJ2-5,CASSVAGGPQETQYF,TGTGCCAGCAGCGTAGCGGGGGGGCCCCAAGAGACCCAGTACTTC
-,TRBV2,-,TRBJ2-3,CASSRRISTDTQYF,TGTGCCAGCAGTCGGAGGATTAGCACAGATACGCAGTATTTT
once,TRBV4-1,TRBD1,TRBJ1-1,CASSQAQGANTEAFF,TGCGCCAGCAGCCAAGCCCAGGGGGCGAACACTGAAGCTTTCTTT
-,TRBV5-4,TRBD1,TRBJ1-1,CASSRSQGAGTEAFF,TGTGCCAGCAGCAGGTCACAGGGGGCTGGCACTGAAGCTTTCTTT
-,TRBV19,TRBD2,TRBJ2-1,CASSFGLDRNEQFF,TGTGCCAGTAGTTTCGGACTAGACCGCAATGAGCAGTTCTTC
-,TRBV11-2,TRBD2,TRBJ2-3,CASSPGGGPNTDTQYF,TGTGCCAGCAGCCCCGGCGGGGGTCCTAACACAGATACGCAGTATTTT
-,TRBV10-2,-,TRBJ2-7,CASSDNSYEQYF,TGCGCCAGCAGCGACAATTCCTACGAGCAGTACTTC
-,TRBV19,-,TRBJ1-1,CASSTPGMPNTEAFF,TGTGCCAGTAGTACCCCGGGGATGCCGAACACTGAAGCTTTCTTT
-,TRBV19,-,TRBJ2-3,CASTGQTDTQYF,TGTGCCAGTACCGGACAGACAGATACGCAGTATTTT
-,TRBV7-2,-,TRBJ2-3,CASSQQYGGDTQYF,TGTGCCAGCAGCCAGCAATACGGAGGAGATACGCAGTATTTT
-,TRBV5-1,-,TRBJ2-7,CASSLDGSPSYEQYF,TGCGCCAGCAGCTTGGACGGTAGTCCCTCCTACGAGCAGTACTTC
-,TRBV4-1,TRBD2,TRBJ2-1,CASSQDYRGLAGLYNEQFF,TGCGCCAGCAGCCAGGATTACCGGGGACTAGCGGGGCTCTACAATGAGCAGTTCTTC
-,TRBV5-1,-,TRBJ2-1,CASSPPRGNNNEQFF,TGCGCCAGCAGCCCCCCTAGGGGGAACAACAATGAGCAGTTCTTC
-,TRBV4-3,TRBD1,TRBJ1-2,CASSHDRGRLNGYTF,TGCGCCAGCAGCCACGACAGGGGGCGCCTGAATGGCTACACCTTC
once,TRBV15,-,TRBJ1-1,CATSSSGTLIPEAFF,TGTGCCACCAGCTCCTCCGGGACACTCATCCCTGAAGCTTTCTTT
-,TRBV6-6,-,TRBJ1-2,CASEGNGYTF,TGTGCCAGCGAGGGCAATGGCTACACCTTC
-,TRBV10-3,TRBD1,TRBJ2-2,CAISGPGQGNTGELFF,TGTGCCATCAGTGGTCCGGGACAGGGGAACACCGGGGAGCTGTTTTTT
-,TRBV29-1,TRBD2,TRBJ2-5,CSVAPPGLAPETQYF,TGCAGCGTTGCCCCTCCGGGACTAGCGCCAGAGACCCAGTACTTC